The next 19 T cell receptor beta chains were all read from a single sample in a study of tissue T cells after allogeneic stem cell transplantation. Regarding time point: mouse harvest day 7 after allogeneic transplant. Tail vein injection delivered 10^7 T-cell-depleted bone marrow cells and 10^6 splenic CD5+ T cells. TCRdb's copy holds only in-frame clones and misses some; the assay was immunoSEQ multiplex PCR. The repertoire holds more than 5,500 clones, approximately 42% seen once, with more than 2% in the top ten. The sequencing sample was made of skin. The receptor set was obtained from a female BALB/c mouse given C57BL/6 T cells with graft-versus-host disease after an allogeneic hematopoietic cell transplant.

This clone was counted only a few times. Genes here carry mouse names. The read ends 1 residue before the CDR3 terminus; that terminus is restored from the germline J gene. The rearrangement links TRBV26 to TRBJ1-1; 9 positions match TRBD1. The V segment lost 4 bases and the J segment 4 bases; nucleotides outside the gene matches: 4. This CDR3 contains 14 residues. CDR1 is KGHPV, CDR2 FQNQEV, per germline (reference sequence). CDR3 DNA, as far as it was read: TGTGCCAGCAGTCGGGGACAGGGAGGCACAGAAGTCTTC. Its protein is CASSRGQGGTEVF. The entire CDR3 reads CASSRGQGGTEVFF.

Comments on this clone: Mouse gene names and germline throughout. CDR3 region: CASGVTGEAEVFF. CDR3 bases read: TGTGCCAGCGGTGTAACAGGGGAGGCAGAAGTCTTC. The chain joins TRBV13-2 to TRBJ1-1; TRBD1 matches 7 bases. The read halts 1 residue ahead of the CDR3 end, with the missing end drawn from the germline J gene. The CDR3 covers 13 residues. V dropped 3 bases and J dropped 6; count of bases not matched to a gene: 5. Per the germline V gene, CDR1 is NNHNN and CDR2 is SYGAGS (reference sequence).

As for this clone: Genes and germline are mouse. The read terminates 1 residue ahead of where the CDR3 ends, so the germline J gene completes it. The rearrangement links TRBV19 to TRBJ2-2; 8 bases fit TRBD1. CDR3 size: 15 residues. V trimming: 2 bases; J trimming: 2 bases; junction bases outside the gene matches: 2. Germline V gene sequence: CDR1 FNHDT, CDR2 SITEND (reference sequence). The CDR3 is CASSIRGRNTGQLYF. CDR3 DNA (partial): TGTGCCAGCAGTATCAGGGGGCGGAACACCGGGCAGCTCTAC.

A word on this clone: Gene labels here are mouse ones. The CDR3 is cut off 1 residue early in the read; its end comes from the germline J gene. The chain joins TRBV15 to TRBJ1-1, with no clear D. Germline CDR1 reads SGHND; CDR2 reads FRSKSL. With 4 bases removed from V and 1 base from J, the gap between germline ends came to 4 bases. CDR3 length equals 12 residues. CDR3 bases read: TGTGCCAGCAGTTATTGGAACACAGAAGTCTTC. This translates into CASSYWNTEVF. The whole CDR3 reads CASSYWNTEVFF. Supplemented by reference TRBV15 and TRBJ1-1, the full variable domain reads DAGVTQTPRHEVAEKGQTIILKCEPVSGHNDLFWYRQTKIQGLELLSYFRSKSLMEDGGAFKDRFKAEMLNSSFSTLKIQPTEPKDSAVYLCASSYWNTEVFFGKGTRLTVV.

This clone was detected only a few times. Gene names are mouse gene names. The read falls 1 residue short of the CDR3 end, and the missing part is taken from the germline J gene. The rearrangement links TRBV24 to TRBJ2-7, with TRBD1 as a possible D gene (5 bases). This CDR3 has 13 amino acids. Germline CDR1 reads KGHTA; CDR2 reads FRNEEI. The V and J ends lost 0 bases and 4 bases respectively, with 7 bases between them. The CDR3 here is CASSLYEGYEQYF. The part of the CDR3 DNA that was read is TGTGCCAGCAGTCTGTATGAGGGGTATGAACAGTAC.

As to this clone: Germline and genes here are mouse. The CDR3 extends 1 residue past the end of the read, so its final part is completed from the germline J gene. The chain has TRBV16 and TRBJ1-1, with TRBD1 identical over 8 bases. Germline V gene sequence: CDR1 SGHSA, CDR2 FRNQAP. CDR3 size: 13 residues. V lost 3 bases, J lost 5 bases, and 2 bases stayed unmatched. The CDR3 bases that were read are TGTGCAAGCAGCTTGGACAGGGAGACAGAAGTCTTC. This codes for CASSLDRETEVF. The complete CDR3 reads CASSLDRETEVFF.

Points on this clone: The gene symbols are mouse symbols. The CDR3 is cut off 1 residue early in the read; its end comes from the germline J gene. V is TRBV16 and J is TRBJ2-5, with 10 bases lining up with TRBD1. Germline loops: CDR1 SGHSA, CDR2 FRNQAP. Germline trimming cut 5 bases from V and 4 bases from J; bases unmatched to any gene: 6. This CDR3 has 15 amino acids. The covered CDR3 bases are TGTGCAAGCAGCCTTTGGGGGACAGGGGAAGACACCCAGTAC. This encodes CASSLWGTGEDTQY. The entire CDR3 sequence reads CASSLWGTGEDTQYF.

On this clone itself: These gene names are mouse names. The read terminates 1 residue before the CDR3 end, so the remaining end is supplied by the germline J gene. The chain uses TRBV31 and TRBJ2-5, with 10 positions matching TRBD2. With 3 bases clipped from V and 2 bases from J, the junction kept 8 bases outside the gene matches. The CDR3 runs to 16 residues. CDR1 is GKSSPN and CDR2 is SITVG in the germline V gene. CDR3 region: CAWRHFWGGAQDTQYF. The covered CDR3 bases are TGTGCCTGGAGGCACTTCTGGGGGGGCGCCCAAGACACCCAGTAC.

Points on this clone: Mouse gene names and germline throughout. The CDR3 end lies 1 residue beyond the end of the read and is filled in from the germline J gene. The V and J genes are TRBV2 and TRBJ1-6; tentatively, D is TRBD1 (5 bases). TRBJ1-6 is labeled an ORF, and its function is uncertain. This CDR3 is 15 amino acids long. Deletions cut 0 bases from V and 5 bases from J, with 8 bases between. Germline values: CDR1 LGHNA, CDR2 YSYQKL. The CDR3: CASSQDWTNNSPLYF. The covered CDR3 bases are TGTGCCAGCAGCCAAGATTGGACAAATAATTCGCCCCTCTAC.

This clone has only a few counts. Germline and genes: mouse. The missing CDR3 end, 1 residue past where the read stops, is filled in from the germline J gene. The chain employs TRBV5 and TRBJ2-7; D unresolved. Germline V CDR1 and CDR2: LGHNA, YNLKQL (reference sequence). This CDR3 is built from 13 residues. Between the trimmed V and J ends, which lost 3 bases and 3 bases, there was a span of 9 bases. The covered CDR3 bases are TGTGCCAGCAGCCAGGCTCACCTCTATGAACAGTAC. Translation gives CASSQAHLYEQY. The whole CDR3 region reads CASSQAHLYEQYF.

As to this clone: Any gene name here is a mouse gene name. Sequencing ends 1 residue short of the CDR3 end; the germline J gene provides the rest. The rearrangement uses TRBV13-3 and TRBJ2-5; 8 bases are a match to TRBD2. This CDR3 comprises 14 residues. V shed 2 bases, J shed 5 bases, and the junction held 4 bases outside the gene matches. CDR1 is NNHDY, CDR2 SYVADS, per germline. The CDR3 spells CASSEGGGRDTQYF. CDR3 bases read: TGTGCCAGCAGTGAAGGGGGGGGGCGAGACACCCAGTAC.

A word on this clone: Genes and germline come from the mouse. CDR3 bases read: TGTGCCAGCAGCCAAGCTGGGGATCAAGACACCCAGTAC. It specifies CASSQAGDQDTQY. The full-length CDR3 reads as CASSQAGDQDTQYF. This rearrangement joins TRBV5 to TRBJ2-5, with a weak D call TRBD2 (6 bases). The observed sequence ends 1 residue before the CDR3 terminus, with the missing tail filled in from the germline J gene. CDR1 LGHNA and CDR2 YNLKQL come from the germline V gene (reference sequence). This CDR3 has 14 amino acids. With 1 base removed from V and 3 bases from J, the gap between germline ends came to 8 bases.

Notes on this clone: Gene names follow the mouse nomenclature. The read terminates 1 residue before the CDR3 end, so the remaining end is supplied by the germline J gene. The J gene is TRBJ1-1, the V gene TRBV15; D might be TRBD1 (6 bases). Trimming shortened V by 5 bases and J by 0 bases, and 7 bases separated the two germline ends. Germline CDR1 reads SGHND; CDR2 reads FRSKSL. CDR3 length: 13 amino acids. The CDR3 bases that were read are TGTGCCAGCAGTCGGACAGCAAACACAGAAGTCTTC. It translates to CASSRTANTEVF. The entire CDR3 protein is CASSRTANTEVFF.

Note on this clone: All gene names here are mouse names. Sequencing ends 1 residue short of the CDR3 end; the germline J gene provides the rest. The rearrangement joins TRBV26 to TRBJ2-5; D unresolved. This CDR3 has 13 residues. CDR1 and CDR2 from the germline V gene are KGHPV and FQNQEV (reference sequence). Trimming removed 4 bases from V and 6 bases from J, with 11 bases in between. CDR3 amino acids: CASSRPGRDTQYF. The CDR3 bases that were read are TGTGCCAGCAGTCGACCGGGAAGGGACACCCAGTAC.

Regarding this clone: The gene symbols are mouse symbols. The read finishes 1 residue shy of the CDR3 end, and the germline J gene is used to complete it. The chain carries TRBV26 and TRBJ1-1; a possible D gene is TRBD1 (6 bases). The germline V gene encodes CDR1 KGHPV and CDR2 FQNQEV (reference sequence). This CDR3 contains 11 residues. With 7 bases removed from V and 3 bases from J, the gap between germline ends came to 6 bases. CDR3 DNA (partial): TGTGCCAGCAAGGGGGACACAGAAGTCTTC. It translates to CASKGDTEVF. The full-length CDR3 reads as CASKGDTEVFF.

This clone turned up a few times. Gene names are mouse gene names. The CDR3 extends 1 residue past the end of the read, so its final part is completed from the germline J gene. The chain employs TRBV12-2 and TRBJ2-5; D call uncertain. This CDR3 is 12 amino acids long. Germline lookup yields CDR1 SGHLS and CDR2 HYDKME. Deletions cut 3 bases from V and 0 bases from J, with 3 bases between. CDR3 bases read: TGTGCCAGCTCTTACAACCAAGACACCCAGTAC. Its translation: CASSYNQDTQY. The CDR3, in full, reads CASSYNQDTQYF.

This clone was detected a few times. Genes and germline come from the mouse. Sequencing ends 1 residue short of the CDR3 end; the germline J gene provides the rest. This chain connects TRBV2 to TRBJ2-1; 11 positions match TRBD2. This CDR3 spans 14 amino acids. Trimming cost V 4 bases and J 6 bases; bases outside gene matches: 2. The V gene's germline CDR1 is LGHNA and CDR2 YSYQKL. The CDR3: CASSPGTGGAEQFF. The CDR3 bases that were read are TGTGCCAGCAGCCCCGGGACTGGGGGTGCTGAGCAGTTC.

With regard to this clone: Any gene name here is a mouse gene name. The CDR3 extends 1 residue past the end of the read, so its final part is completed from the germline J gene. The rearrangement uses TRBV31 and TRBJ2-3; 7 bases are a match to TRBD1. In germline, CDR1 is GKSSPN, CDR2 SITVG. V was pared by 3 bases and J by 1 base, with 7 bases of the junction left unmatched. CDR3 length: 15 amino acids. CDR3 DNA (partial): TGTGCCTGGAGCCCTACAGGGGCGGGTGCAGAAACGCTGTAT. Amino acid sequence: CAWSPTGAGAETLY. The full CDR3 is CAWSPTGAGAETLYF.

This clone was found a few times. Mouse gene names apply. The read gets to within 1 residue of the CDR3 end, and the germline J gene fills in the rest. This chain uses TRBV26 with TRBJ1-1; TRBD1 aligns across 7 bases. The CDR3 is 14 residues long. Germline V gives CDR1 KGHPV, CDR2 FQNQEV (reference sequence). The J segment lost 1 base and the V segment lost 2 bases, leaving 1 base of the junction unmatched. CDR3 DNA (partial): TGTGCCAGCAGTCTGCCAGGGGGAAACACAGAAGTCTTC. Translating gives CASSLPGGNTEVF. The whole CDR3 sequence reads CASSLPGGNTEVFF.